The 11 T cell receptor beta chains below come from one sample, sequenced in a study of blood T cell repertoires in COVID-19. The method was immunoSEQ multiplex PCR; TCRdb's version includes in-frame clones alone and lacks a portion of them. This table has 150,000 to 200,000 clones, approximately 90% appearing once. Sequencing was done on a sample of PBMCs or T cells enriched from blood (not recorded which). Receptors originate from a woman aged 18-29 years who had recovered from COVID-19.

This clone was seen just once. The chain uses TRBV2 and TRBJ2-3; 7 nucleotides agree with TRBD2. Trimming cost V 6 bases and J 0 bases; bases outside gene matches: 3. Germline CDR1 and CDR2: SNHLY and FYNNEI. CDR3 length: 14 residues. For the CDR3, the DNA is TGTGCCAGCAGCTCTAGCGGCAGCACAGATACGCAGTATTTT. Translated: CASSSSGSTDTQYF.

The chain joins TRBV27 to TRBJ2-7, with 10 nucleotides matching TRBD1. CDR3 length equals 15 residues. V shed 5 bases and J 4 bases; nucleotides not matched to a gene: 8. Looked up from germline, CDR1 is MNHEY and CDR2 is SMNVEV (reference sequence). The CDR3 spells CASSPLGQGHYEQYF. The CDR3 nucleotides are TGTGCCAGCAGTCCCCTGGGACAGGGGCATTACGAGCAGTACTTC.

V is TRBV18 and J is TRBJ2-5; 7 bases fit TRBD2. The V and J ends lost 3 bases and 5 bases, in that order; junction bases with no gene match: 6. Germline-derived CDR1 and CDR2 are KGHSH and LQKENI. CDR3 length: 14 amino acids. CDR3 sequence (DNA): TGTGCCAGCTCACCCCCGGGAGGCTGGGAGACCCAGTACTTC. Amino acids: CASSPPGGWETQYF.

This chain uses TRBV4-3 with TRBJ1-2; D possibly corresponds to TRBD1 (5 bases). The V gene lost 0 bases and the J gene lost 1 base, with 12 bases spanning the gap. Germline V gene data show CDR1 as LGHNA and CDR2 as YSLEER. This CDR3 is 16 amino acids long. DNA for the CDR3: TGCGCCAGCAGCCAAGATCTGGCGGACATTAACTATGGCTACACCTTC. Its translation: CASSQDLADINYGYTF.

The chain carries TRBV5-1 and TRBJ2-2, with 9 bases matching TRBD2. This CDR3 has 16 residues. J was trimmed by 3 bases and V by 4 bases; bases with no gene match: 7. The germline V gene has CDR1 SGHRS and CDR2 YFSETQ. CDR3 bases: TGCGCCAGCAGCCCGTTAGCGGGAGTGGACACCGGGGAGCTGTTTTTT. Protein: CASSPLAGVDTGELFF.

The table lists this clone with a few counts. V and J are TRBV7-3 and TRBJ1-5; D not certain. CDR3 length: 11 residues. Germline CDR1 reads SGHTA; CDR2 reads FQGTGA. Trimming shortened V by 6 bases and J by 7 bases, and 7 bases separated the two germline ends. The CDR3: CASRGSQPQHF. The DNA of the CDR3 is TGTGCCAGCAGAGGGAGCCAGCCCCAGCATTTT.

The gene calls are TRBV10-3 and TRBJ2-7, with TRBD2 matching 12 bases. V lost 11 bases, J lost 6 bases, and 14 bases stayed unmatched. CDR3 length: 15 residues. From germline, CDR1 is ENHRY and CDR2 SYGVKD. Here the CDR3 DNA reads TGTGCCGCCACCCCCCAAGGACTAGCGGGACGCGAGCAGTACTTC. Encoded protein: CAATPQGLAGREQYF.

The J gene is TRBJ2-2, the V gene TRBV4-3; 13 bases are a match to TRBD2. The V gene end was trimmed by 4 bases and the J gene end by 9 bases; junction bases not matched to a gene: 5. Looked up from germline, CDR1 is LGHNA and CDR2 is YSLEER. The CDR3 is made up of 15 amino acids. For the CDR3, the DNA is TGCGCCAGCAGCCCTGGGACTAGCGGGATTTGGGAGCTGTTTTTT. Translating it yields CASSPGTSGIWELFF.

Here the CDR3 reads CASSSRNRGLYEQYF. The DNA of the CDR3 is TGTGCCAGCAGCTCGAGAAACAGGGGTCTTTACGAGCAGTACTTC. The chain employs TRBV11-2 and TRBJ2-7; 7 positions agree with TRBD1. Trimming removed 4 bases from V and 4 bases from J; junction bases left unmatched: 10. The germline CDR1 and CDR2 sequences are SGHAT and FQNNGV. CDR3 length equals 15 residues.

The chain employs TRBV27 and TRBJ2-1; the match to TRBD2 covers 10 bases. Germline values: CDR1 MNHEY, CDR2 SMNVEV (reference sequence). The CDR3 is 13 residues long. V lost 4 bases, J lost 9 bases, and 3 bases stayed unmatched. The CDR3 region has the DNA TGTGCCAGCAGTTGGGGACTAGCGCTTGAGCAGTTCTTC. Translation gives CASSWGLALEQFF.

This clone has at least ten counts. The chain is built from TRBV15 and TRBJ2-3, with 10 bases that match TRBD2. Trimming took 7 bases from V and 4 from J; bases not matched to a gene: 8. The CDR3 runs to 15 residues. CDR1 LNHNV and CDR2 YYDKDF come from the germline V gene (reference sequence). CDR3 sequence reads: CATTASGRAADTQYF. CDR3 DNA sequence: TGTGCCACCACCGCGAGCGGGAGGGCCGCAGATACGCAGTATTTT.